The 30 T cell receptor beta chains in this list originate from one sample, sequenced in a study of PD-1 blockade in mismatch repair-deficient tumors (dated by TCRdb to the late 2010s). Read against the paper, the sample's time point label means: peripheral blood 12 weeks after first pembrolizumab dose. Library preparation used the immunoSEQ multiplex PCR assay. Imported from immuneACCESS, the table was reduced by TCRdb to in-frame sequences with V and J called. These copies leave out some clones; in studies compared against another copy, an unresolved V gene accounts for under half, and the cause of the remainder is not known. Present in this sample are around 23,000 clones, approximately 83% of which were seen just once. The ten largest clones take up around 21% of the sample. This specimen consisted of peripheral blood, obtained 12 weeks after starting pembrolizumab. The source is an adult with mismatch repair-deficient cancer.

The chain is built from TRBV30 and TRBJ1-2, with TRBD1 matching over 8 bases. J was trimmed by 8 bases and V by 7 bases; bases with no gene match: 15. The CDR3 length is 14 residues. Germline V lookup: CDR1 GTSNPN, CDR2 SVGIG (reference sequence). The CDR3 loop reads CAFGQGLVVGGYTF. The CDR3, as DNA: TGTGCCTTTGGACAGGGACTAGTCGTTGGCGGCTACACCTTC.

The J gene is TRBJ1-5, the V gene TRBV15; no reliable D call. The CDR3 consists of 17 residues. Trimming took off 0 bases at V and 0 bases at J, with 12 bases between the two ends. The V gene's germline CDR1 is LNHNV and CDR2 YYDKDF (reference sequence). CDR3 sequence reads: CATSRDRRDFSNQPQHF. The CDR3 DNA is TGTGCCACCAGCAGAGATCGTCGGGATTTTAGCAATCAGCCCCAGCATTTT.

The chain has TRBV12-5 and TRBJ1-2; D is undetermined. This CDR3 has 14 residues. Germline V gene data show CDR1 as LGHNT and CDR2 as FRNRAP. The V gene lost 1 base and the J gene lost 4 bases, with 10 bases spanning the gap. CDR3 in amino acids: CASGLGHGLYGYTF. The CDR3 DNA reads TGTGCTAGTGGTTTGGGACACGGTCTCTATGGCTACACCTTC.

V is TRBV6-4 and J is TRBJ2-5, with unresolved D. The germline gives CDR1 MRHNA, CDR2 SNTAGT. The CDR3 sequence is 13 residues long. Trimming removed 2 bases at V and 0 bases at J, with 4 bases between. In DNA, the CDR3 is TGTGCCAGCAGTGACGGGGACCAAGAGACCCAGTACTTC. It codes for CASSDGDQETQYF.

J is TRBJ2-3 and V is TRBV11-2; 10 bases agree with TRBD1. The CDR3 has 15 amino acids. Germline loops: CDR1 SGHAT, CDR2 FQNNGV. Trimming at V came to 5 bases and at J to 0 bases, leaving 2 bases not matched to a gene. CDR3 in amino acids: CASSRDRGSTDTQYF. The CDR3, as DNA: TGTGCCAGCAGCCGGGACAGGGGAAGCACAGATACGCAGTATTTT.

Only one count was recorded for this clone. The chain carries TRBV29-1 and TRBJ1-4; weak D call: TRBD1 (6 bases). Germline V gives CDR1 SQVTM, CDR2 ANQGSEA. CDR3 length: 13 residues. The CDR3 DNA is TGCAGGCCCTGGCGCAGGGGAGAGGGAAAACTGTTTTTT. Translation gives CRPWRRGEGKLFF. Using reference TRBV29-1 and TRBJ1-4 for the parts outside the CDR3, the full variable domain is SAVISQKPSRDICQRGTSLTIQCQVDSQVTMMFWYRQQPGQSLTLIATANQGSEATYESGFVIDKFPISRPNLTFSTLTVSNMSPEDSSIYLCRPWRRGEGKLFFGSGTQLSVL.

The gene calls are TRBV6-5 and TRBJ2-3; 10 bases match TRBD2. CDR1 MNHEY and CDR2 SVGAGI come from the germline V gene. Losses at the gene ends were 6 bases for V and 0 bases for J; bases not matched to a gene: 3. The CDR3 is 15 residues long. The CDR3 bases are TGTGCCAGCAGACTGACTAGCGGGAGCACAGATACGCAGTATTTT. This encodes CASRLTSGSTDTQYF.

The chain uses TRBV10-2 and TRBJ2-5; D may be TRBD1 (6 bases). The CDR3 sequence is 18 residues long. The germline V and J ends were trimmed by 2 bases and 4 bases, with 23 bases remaining between them. Looked up from germline, CDR1 is WSHSY and CDR2 is SAAADI. The CDR3 coding sequence is TGCGCCAGCAGTGAGACCCCTAACAGGGTAGAAGGGTTAGAGACCCAGTACTTC. It codes for CASSETPNRVEGLETQYF.

V usage is TRBV30 and J usage is TRBJ2-2, with 12 bases that match TRBD2. The CDR3 runs to 18 residues. J lost 4 bases, V lost 0 bases, and 9 bases had no gene match. Per germline, CDR1 GTSNPN and CDR2 SVGIG (reference sequence). The CDR3 here is CAWSVGLAGGRVTGELFF. The CDR3 DNA follows: TGTGCCTGGAGTGTAGGGCTAGCGGGAGGGCGCGTCACCGGGGAGCTGTTTTTT.

Here the CDR3 reads CASSTNRVMDYGYTF. As DNA, the CDR3 is TGTGCCAGTAGTACAAACAGGGTGATGGACTATGGCTACACCTTC. The chain links TRBV19 to TRBJ1-2; D perhaps matches TRBD1 (6 bases). V was cut by 4 bases and J by 3 bases, with 15 bases left in between. CDR1 and CDR2 (germline): LNHDA, SQIVND (reference sequence). The CDR3 extends over 15 amino acids.

V usage is TRBV6-1 and J usage is TRBJ2-2, with 7 bases aligning to TRBD2. The V gene's germline CDR1 is MNHNS and CDR2 SASEGT. There are 14 residues in the CDR3. With 6 bases clipped from V and 5 bases from J, the junction kept 6 bases outside the gene matches. The CDR3 nucleotides are TGTGCCAGCAGCCCCTGGGAGGGGACCGGGGAGCTGTTTTTT. Protein: CASSPWEGTGELFF.

The chain uses TRBV29-1 and TRBJ2-7, with D uncertain. The germline CDR1 and CDR2 sequences are SQVTM and ANQGSEA. CDR3 length: 15 amino acids. V shed 4 bases and J shed 2 bases, with 18 bases lying between them. In nucleotides, the CDR3 is TGCAGCGTTGTGGCTACCCGATCGTACGCCTACGAGCAGTACTTC. It yields the protein CSVVATRSYAYEQYF.

The chain combines TRBV28 with TRBJ2-7, with 8 bases identical to TRBD1. The CDR3 length is 14 residues. V shed 4 bases, J shed 2 bases, and the junction held 4 bases outside the gene matches. Germline-derived CDR1 and CDR2 are MDHEN and SYDVKM. The CDR3 region has the DNA TGTGCCAGCAGTTCCACAGGGGGACCCTACGAGCAGTACTTC. Protein: CASSSTGGPYEQYF. Using reference TRBV28 and TRBJ2-7 for the parts outside the CDR3, the full variable domain is DVKVTQSSRYLVKRTGEKVFLECVQDMDHENMFWYRQDPGLGLRLIYFSYDVKMKEKGDIPEGYSVSREKKERFSLILESASTNQTSMYLCASSSTGGPYEQYFGPGTRLTVT.

The chain is built from TRBV5-4 and TRBJ1-4; D is perhaps TRBD1 (6 bases). The V end was cut by 0 bases, the J end by 7 bases, with 10 bases between. The CDR3 consists of 14 residues. In germline, CDR1 is SGHNT, CDR2 YYREEE (reference sequence). The CDR3 coding sequence is TGTGCCAGCAGCTTGGGAGGGGGAGGTGAAAAACTGTTTTTT. Amino acid sequence: CASSLGGGGEKLFF.

The chain combines TRBV4-3 with TRBJ2-6, with 8 bases aligning to TRBD1. The CDR3 is 16 amino acids. Germline V gene sequence: CDR1 LGHNA, CDR2 YSLEER. The V gene end was trimmed by 4 bases and the J gene end by 0 bases; junction bases not matched to a gene: 2. CDR3 coding DNA: TGCGCCAGCAGCCCGGACAGGGCCTCTGGGGCCAACGTCCTGACTTTC. It specifies CASSPDRASGANVLTF.

J is TRBJ1-1 and V is TRBV7-6; no definite D call. Trimming removed 2 bases at V and 7 bases at J, with 11 bases between. The CDR3 is 13 amino acids. Per germline, CDR1 SGHVS and CDR2 FNYEAQ. The CDR3 protein is CASSLREGSEAFF. The DNA for the CDR3 is TGTGCCAGCAGCTTACGGGAGGGTAGTGAAGCTTTCTTT.

The V gene is TRBV5-5, the J gene TRBJ2-3; TRBD2 matches 9 bases. V was pared by 3 bases and J by 4 bases, with 6 bases of the junction left unmatched. The CDR3 is made up of 15 amino acids. Germline V gives CDR1 SGHKS, CDR2 YYEKEE (reference sequence). The CDR3 DNA follows: TGTGCCAGCAGCTCTCCTAGCGGGGCCCCAGATACGCAGTATTTT. The encoded protein is CASSSPSGAPDTQYF.

This clone turned up a few times. The V call is TRBV30, the J call TRBJ1-2, with 10 bases matching TRBD1. CDR3 size: 12 residues. Germline loops: CDR1 GTSNPN, CDR2 SVGIG (reference sequence). V was clipped by 8 bases and J by 0 bases; unmatched bases: 0. In nucleotides, the CDR3 is TGTGCCGGGACAGGGGCTAACTATGGCTACACCTTC. This encodes CAGTGANYGYTF.

This clone was seen a few times. This chain uses TRBV5-1 with TRBJ2-7, with a weak D call TRBD2 (6 bases). Trimming stripped 4 bases from V and 5 bases from J, with 10 bases between. The length of the CDR3 is 12 residues. Germline CDR1 and CDR2: SGHRS and YFSETQ. DNA of the CDR3: TGCGCCAGCAGCCCGGGAGTCCACGAGCAGTACTTC. Its protein product is CASSPGVHEQYF.

The V and J genes are TRBV2 and TRBJ2-1, with D perhaps matching TRBD2 (6 bases). Trimming stripped 7 bases from V and 9 bases from J, with 19 bases between. Germline loops: CDR1 SNHLY, CDR2 FYNNEI. The length of the CDR3 is 14 residues. CDR3 sequence reads: CASTRLGPDSEQFF. CDR3 DNA: TGTGCCAGCACCAGACTAGGTCCCGACAGTGAGCAGTTCTTC.

The V gene is TRBV21-1, the J gene TRBJ2-1. TRBV21-1 is deemed a pseudogene. There are 13 residues in the CDR3. CDR3 loop: CASSKEGDNEQFF. The CDR3 DNA is TGTGCCAGCAGCAAAGAAGGTGACAATGAGCAGTTCTTC.

Concerning this clone itself: Additional DNA sequences in this sample encode the identical CDR3. V is TRBV19 and J is TRBJ2-7, with a tentative D call TRBD2 (6 bases). In germline, CDR1 is LNHDA, CDR2 SQIVND (reference sequence). The ends were cut back, 3 bases at V and 4 bases at J, with 13 bases in the middle. The CDR3 runs 14 residues. The CDR3, as DNA: TGTGCCAGTAGTATGGGGCAGGGAGGTTACGAGCAGTACTTC. Translation gives CASSMGQGGYEQYF.

The J gene is TRBJ2-1, the V gene TRBV5-4; 8 bases map to TRBD2. V trimming: 2 bases; J trimming: 6 bases; junction bases outside the gene matches: 4. Germline CDR1 and CDR2: SGHNT and YYREEE (reference sequence). The CDR3 loop spans 14 amino acids. The CDR3 DNA follows: TGTGCCAGCAGCTTAAGCGGACTAGCCAATGAGCAGTTCTTC. Translation: CASSLSGLANEQFF.

The gene calls are TRBV7-3 and TRBJ2-1; D unclear. V lost 1 base and J lost 4, with 5 bases in between. This CDR3 is 13 amino acids long. Germline V gene lookup returns CDR1 SGHTA and CDR2 FQGTGA. The CDR3 nucleotides are TGTGCCAGCAGCTTAAACAGATACAATGAGCAGTTCTTC. It is translated as CASSLNRYNEQFF.

This clone was counted a few times. V usage is TRBV5-6 and J usage is TRBJ2-1, with 8 positions matching TRBD2. The length of the CDR3 is 16 residues. With 0 bases clipped from V and 0 bases from J, the junction kept 2 bases outside the gene matches. The V gene's germline CDR1 is SGHDT and CDR2 YYEEEE. This CDR3 is CASSLGLASSYNEQFF. In nucleotides, the CDR3 is TGTGCCAGCAGCTTGGGACTAGCGAGCTCCTACAATGAGCAGTTCTTC.

J is TRBJ1-1 and V is TRBV5-1, with D uncertain. This CDR3 has 14 residues. V shed 4 bases and J shed 7 bases, with 17 bases lying between them. In germline, CDR1 is SGHRS, CDR2 YFSETQ. CDR3 nucleotide sequence: TGCGCCAGCAGCCCGGATTCGTGGTGGCTTGAAGCTTTCTTT. Protein: CASSPDSWWLEAFF. Based on the CDR3 plus reference TRBV5-1 and TRBJ1-1, the full variable domain is KAGVTQTPRYLIKTRGQQVTLSCSPISGHRSVSWYQQTPGQGLQFLFEYFSETQRNKGNFPGRFSGRQFSNSRSEMNVSTLELGDSALYLCASSPDSWWLEAFFGQGTRLTVV.

Only a few counts were recorded for this clone. This chain links TRBV7-8 with TRBJ2-3, with D unclear. The CDR3 is made up of 17 amino acids. Germline V lookup: CDR1 SGHVS, CDR2 FQNEAQ. V was clipped by 4 bases and J by 5 bases, with 22 bases between them. This chain's CDR3 is CASSSGRGYGSIDTQYF. The DNA for the CDR3 is TGTGCCAGCAGCTCTGGGCGTGGGTACGGGTCGATAGATACGCAGTATTTT. Full variable domain (rest looked up from reference TRBV7-8 and TRBJ2-3): GAGVSQSPRYKVAKRGQDVALRCDPISGHVSLFWYQQALGQGPEFLTYFQNEAQLDKSGLPSDRFFAERPEGSVSTLKIQRTQQEDSAVYLCASSSGRGYGSIDTQYFGPGTRLTVL.

This clone was seen a handful of times. The V and J genes are TRBV6-1 and TRBJ2-3; 8 bases match TRBD1. Losses at the gene ends were 3 bases for V and 1 base for J; bases not matched to a gene: 6. The CDR3 sequence is 16 residues long. The germline CDR1 and CDR2 sequences are MNHNS and SASEGT. The CDR3 reads CASSEPPGQGTDTQYF. In DNA, the CDR3 is TGTGCCAGCAGTGAGCCTCCGGGACAGGGCACAGATACGCAGTATTTT.

The rearrangement uses TRBV18 and TRBJ1-1, with 7 bases aligning to TRBD1. The germline CDR1 and CDR2 sequences are KGHSH and LQKENI. V lost 1 base to trimming and J lost 5 bases; unmatched junction nucleotides: 10. CDR3 length: 16 residues. The chain's CDR3 is CASSPRQEGGGTEAFF. The CDR3 DNA reads as TGTGCCAGCTCACCACGACAGGAAGGGGGCGGGACTGAAGCTTTCTTT.

V gene TRBV19 combines with J gene TRBJ2-3; 7 nucleotides agree with TRBD1. CDR3 length: 14 residues. The V gene end was trimmed by 9 bases and the J gene end by 3 bases; junction bases not matched to a gene: 9. Germline CDR1 reads LNHDA; CDR2 reads SQIVND (reference sequence). CDR3 loop: CASEAAGGTDTQYF. In nucleotides, the CDR3 is TGTGCCAGCGAAGCGGCAGGGGGAACAGATACGCAGTATTTT.